These 24 T cell receptor beta chains were sequenced from one sample in a study of PD-L1 blockade in urothelial cancer. The time point denotes: peripheral blood 6 weeks after treatment start. The data were produced by immunoSEQ multiplex PCR, yet TCRdb's version contains in-frame clones alone and is incomplete. The data hold 45,000 to 50,000 clones, with 80% to 90% observed a single time. The specimen was PBMCs, collected around atezolizumab (anti-PD-L1) treatment. Receptors were obtained from a man in his 70s with urothelial cancer.

This clone was counted ten times or more. This chain connects TRBV4-1 to TRBJ2-7; TRBD2 agrees at 7 bases. V dropped 4 bases and J dropped 6; count of bases not matched to a gene: 9. This CDR3 is built from 14 residues. Germline assignment: CDR1 MGHRA and CDR2 YSYEKL. The CDR3, as DNA: TGCGCCAGCAGCCCAAGGGAGGGAACGGGCGAGCAGTACTTC. Protein product: CASSPREGTGEQYF.

The V and J genes are TRBV5-6 and TRBJ2-7; TRBD1 matches 7 bases. V gave up 0 bases and J gave up 3 bases; unmatched junction bases: 6. From germline, CDR1 is SGHDT and CDR2 YYEEEE. This CDR3 spans 15 amino acids. CDR3 bases: TGTGCCAGCAGCTTGGAGGTCAGGGGGATCTACGAGCAGTACTTC. Amino acids: CASSLEVRGIYEQYF.

The chain links TRBV28 to TRBJ2-2; TRBD1 might be the D (6 bases). CDR3 size: 14 residues. Trimming left V 8 bases short and J 5 bases short, with 15 bases between. In germline, CDR1 is MDHEN, CDR2 SYDVKM. CDR3 loop: CASEKNRVTGELFF. CDR3 nucleotides: TGTGCCAGCGAAAAGAACAGGGTAACCGGGGAGCTGTTTTTT.

This clone occurred once. The genes are TRBV6-1 and TRBJ2-1; 8 nucleotides align to TRBD1. The CDR3 is 13 amino acids. CDR1 and CDR2 from the germline V gene are MNHNS and SASEGT. J gave up 4 bases and V 6 bases, and 2 bases lay outside the gene matches. The CDR3 reads CASSRDRYNEQFF. The CDR3 region has the DNA TGTGCCAGCAGCCGGGACAGGTACAATGAGCAGTTCTTC.

The rearrangement joins TRBV20-1 to TRBJ1-4; D uncertain. The CDR3 runs to 10 residues. Looked up from germline, CDR1 is DFQATT and CDR2 is SNEGSKA (reference sequence). Trimming left V 5 bases short and J 8 bases short, with 6 bases between. CDR3 nucleotides: TGCAGTGCTGAGTGGGAAAAACTGTTTTTT. Its protein product is CSAEWEKLFF.

This clone appeared once. The V and J genes are TRBV30 and TRBJ1-4, with 8 bases aligning to TRBD1. V lost 2 bases, J lost 10 bases, and 9 bases stayed unmatched. Germline V gene data show CDR1 as GTSNPN and CDR2 as SVGIG (reference sequence). The CDR3 has 14 amino acids. The CDR3 protein is CAWSPGTGELKLFF. The CDR3 DNA follows: TGTGCCTGGAGTCCTGGGACAGGTGAACTAAAACTGTTTTTT.

V and J are TRBV9 and TRBJ2-5; 10 nucleotides line up with TRBD1. The germline V gene has CDR1 SGDLS and CDR2 YYNGEE. V shed 4 bases and J 5 bases; nucleotides not matched to a gene: 5. The CDR3 totals 14 residues. As DNA, the CDR3 is TGTGCCAGCAGCCCAGGACAGGGGGTGGAGACCCAGTACTTC. Amino acids: CASSPGQGVETQYF.

The chain joins TRBV6-6 to TRBJ1-5, with TRBD1 as a possible D gene (6 bases). V lost 6 bases and J 3 bases, leaving 12 bases between the germline ends. This CDR3 has 14 residues. Germline CDR1 MNHNY, CDR2 SVGAGI (reference sequence). This chain's CDR3 is CASSTDRNNQPQHF. DNA for the CDR3: TGTGCCAGCAGCACGGACAGAAACAATCAGCCCCAGCATTTT.

The rearrangement links TRBV6-5 to TRBJ2-1; a weak D match, TRBD2 (6 bases). Germline V lookup: CDR1 MNHEY, CDR2 SVGAGI. The CDR3 has 16 residues. Trimming stripped 0 bases from V and 4 bases from J, with 13 bases between. The DNA for the CDR3 is TGTGCCAGCAGTTACTCAGGCGGGACGGGATACAATGAGCAGTTCTTC. Its translation: CASSYSGGTGYNEQFF.

This clone was seen only once. The rearrangement links TRBV7-9 to TRBJ2-1; 7 positions agree with TRBD2. CDR3 length equals 15 residues. Trimming removed 0 bases from V and 9 bases from J; junction bases left unmatched: 8. Germline lookup yields CDR1 SEHNR and CDR2 FQNEAQ (reference sequence). CDR3 nucleotides: TGTGCCAGCAGCTTAGCTGGACTGGGGGGGGGTGAGCAGTTCTTC. Amino acids: CASSLAGLGGGEQFF. The variable domain in full, completed from reference TRBV7-9 and TRBJ2-1, reads DTGVSQNPRHKITKRGQNVTFRCDPISEHNRLYWYRQTLGQGPEFLTYFQNEAQLEKSRLLSDRFSAERPKGSFSTLEIQRTEQGDSAMYLCASSLAGLGGGEQFFGPGTRLTVL.

This chain joins TRBV2 and TRBJ2-3, with D tentatively TRBD1 (6 bases). V was pared by 2 bases and J by 6 bases, with 18 bases between. Germline lookup yields CDR1 SNHLY and CDR2 FYNNEI. The CDR3 covers 16 residues. This chain's CDR3 is CASSETWTVLLDTQYF. The CDR3 DNA reads as TGTGCCAGCAGTGAAACTTGGACAGTACTCCTGGATACGCAGTATTTT.

J is TRBJ1-2 and V is TRBV18; D is unclear. CDR1 and CDR2 from the germline V gene are KGHSH and LQKENI. The V end lost 8 bases, the J end lost 2 bases, and 12 bases lay between the germline ends. CDR3 length: 13 amino acids. The CDR3, as DNA: TGTGCCAGCGGCTCTGAAGTCAACTATGGCTACACCTTC. Protein product: CASGSEVNYGYTF.

V usage is TRBV5-5 and J usage is TRBJ2-7; 11 nucleotides match TRBD1. The CDR3 totals 15 residues. The V gene's germline CDR1 is SGHKS and CDR2 YYEKEE (reference sequence). V shed 4 bases and J 2 bases; nucleotides not matched to a gene: 5. For the CDR3, the DNA is TGTGCCAGCAGCGAAGGGACAGGGGGGACCTACGAGCAGTACTTC. Protein: CASSEGTGGTYEQYF.

The rearrangement links TRBV9 to TRBJ1-3; 10 bases are shared with TRBD1. The CDR3 runs to 18 residues. J gave up 6 bases and V 0 bases, and 12 bases lay outside the gene matches. Germline V gene sequence: CDR1 SGDLS, CDR2 YYNGEE. CDR3 protein: CASSVGVGTGDIENTIYF. The CDR3 nucleotides read TGTGCCAGCAGCGTAGGGGTGGGGACAGGGGACATTGAAAACACCATATATTTT. The whole variable domain, filled in from reference TRBV9 and TRBJ1-3, reads DSGVTQTPKHLITATGQRVTLRCSPRSGDLSVYWYQQSLDQGLQFLIQYYNGEERAKGNILERFSAQQFPDLHSELNLSSLELGDSALYFCASSVGVGTGDIENTIYFGEGSWLTVV.

This chain links TRBV5-6 with TRBJ2-5; 12 positions match TRBD2. Germline assignment: CDR1 SGHDT and CDR2 YYEEEE. V was pared by 3 bases and J by 2 bases, with 5 bases of the junction left unmatched. CDR3 length equals 16 residues. The CDR3 DNA reads as TGTGCCAGCAGCTCGTCTCTAGCGGGAGGGCAAGAGACCCAGTACTTC. Encoded protein: CASSSSLAGGQETQYF.

The chain combines TRBV29-1 with TRBJ2-1, with D perhaps TRBD2 (6 bases). The V end lost 4 bases, the J end lost 1 base, and 11 bases lay between the germline ends. The CDR3 is 14 amino acids. Looked up from germline, CDR1 is SQVTM and CDR2 is ANQGSEA. The CDR3 nucleotides are TGCAGCGTTGTGGTGCTAGCGTCCTACAATGAGCAGTTCTTC. Protein: CSVVVLASYNEQFF.

The chain joins TRBV21-1 to TRBJ2-7; the DNA was not used to check the table's D call, TRBD2. TRBV21-1 is a listed pseudogene. The CDR3 covers 14 residues. As DNA, the CDR3 is TGTGCCAGCAGCAACTCTAGCGGACCCTACGAGCAGTACTTC. Protein product: CASSNSSGPYEQYF.

The sample holds a few counts of this clone. The chain joins TRBV5-1 to TRBJ2-1; the match to TRBD2 covers 9 bases. The CDR3 extends over 14 amino acids. Germline V gene lookup returns CDR1 SGHRS and CDR2 YFSETQ. V shed 3 bases and J 6 bases; nucleotides not matched to a gene: 4. The CDR3 DNA reads TGCGCCAGCAGCTCAGGACTAGCGCCCAATGAGCAGTTCTTC. Protein: CASSSGLAPNEQFF.

The chain has TRBV6-4 and TRBJ2-3; 10 positions agree with TRBD1. This CDR3 is 13 amino acids long. J was trimmed by 11 bases and V by 2 bases; bases with no gene match: 4. The V gene's germline CDR1 is MRHNA and CDR2 SNTAGT. CDR3 sequence reads: CASSDTGTGVQYF. For the CDR3, the DNA is TGTGCCAGCAGTGACACCGGGACAGGGGTGCAGTATTTT.

This chain joins TRBV28 and TRBJ1-4; maybe TRBD1 (5 bases). The germline V gene has CDR1 MDHEN and CDR2 SYDVKM. Trimming removed 3 bases at V and 6 bases at J, with 20 bases between. The CDR3 runs 17 residues. The DNA of the CDR3 is TGTGCCAGCAGTTTGGCCCAGGGTATCGGGTTCGATGAAAAACTGTTTTTT. Translated, it gives CASSLAQGIGFDEKLFF.

The chain couples TRBV6-1 to TRBJ1-1; D may be TRBD1 (6 bases). The germline gives CDR1 MNHNS, CDR2 SASEGT. This CDR3 contains 13 residues. V was trimmed by 11 bases and J by 7 bases, leaving 20 bases between them. DNA for the CDR3: TGTGCCGTCCAAACAGGGCTGGCGCGTGAAGCTTTCTTT. Its protein product is CAVQTGLAREAFF.

This chain uses TRBV11-2 with TRBJ2-7; TRBD1 matches 9 bases. The junction had 12 bases not matched to a gene; V was cut back by 4 bases and J by 5 bases. Germline V gives CDR1 SGHAT, CDR2 FQNNGV. This CDR3 spans 16 amino acids. The DNA of the CDR3 is TGTGCCAGCAGCTCCCACAGGGGGCCTCAACCCCACGAGCAGTACTTC. The encoded protein is CASSSHRGPQPHEQYF.

This clone appeared a few times. The rearrangement links TRBV25-1 to TRBJ2-5; 9 bases agree with TRBD1. The CDR3 sequence is 16 residues long. V was clipped by 4 bases and J by 4 bases; unmatched bases: 10. CDR1 and CDR2 from the germline V gene are MGHDK and SYGVNS. CDR3 sequence reads: CASSASTGGWGETQYF. CDR3 DNA: TGTGCCAGCAGTGCGTCGACAGGGGGGTGGGGAGAGACCCAGTACTTC.

This clone was seen only a few times. The chain uses TRBV5-1 and TRBJ1-1, with TRBD1 matching over 9 bases. Germline loops: CDR1 SGHRS, CDR2 YFSETQ. This CDR3 is 15 amino acids long. The ends lost 5 bases at V and 1 base at J; junction bases unmatched: 6. The CDR3: CASSRDRAANTEAFF. Here the CDR3 DNA reads TGCGCCAGCAGTCGGGACAGGGCGGCGAACACTGAAGCTTTCTTT.